Ten or more counts support the clone carrying this TCR beta chain. The data belong to a study of T cells after yellow fever vaccination. Whole-study findings and limits: Reappearance after the booster was observed for most primary-vaccination clones (roughly 97% CD4, about 85% CD8).

Researchers made TCR cDNA using 5'RACE template switching, and this step added a universal primer site and UMIs. From the 5' RACE reads, TCRdb called clonotypes with MiXCR, one entry per CDR3 protein. The sample contains tens of thousands of distinct CDR3 sequences, less than 8% of which appear only once. Germline V gene sequence: CDR1 SGHRS, CDR2 YFSETQ. V gave up 5 bases and J gave up 3 bases, with 15 bases separating them. The CDR3 is 15 residues long. This specimen was PBMCs, either bulk or a sorted T-cell subset (CD4+, CD8+, memory, or dextramer-sorted; not recorded which), taken on the day of the first yellow fever vaccination. The chain carries TRBV5-1 and TRBJ1-3; D remains unclear. This clonotype originated in a young man who received the YFV17D yellow fever vaccine. CDR3 residues: CASSPDLDFGNTIYF. The CDR3 DNA follows: TGCGCCAGCAGTCCAGATCTAGATTTTGGAAACACCATATATTTT.